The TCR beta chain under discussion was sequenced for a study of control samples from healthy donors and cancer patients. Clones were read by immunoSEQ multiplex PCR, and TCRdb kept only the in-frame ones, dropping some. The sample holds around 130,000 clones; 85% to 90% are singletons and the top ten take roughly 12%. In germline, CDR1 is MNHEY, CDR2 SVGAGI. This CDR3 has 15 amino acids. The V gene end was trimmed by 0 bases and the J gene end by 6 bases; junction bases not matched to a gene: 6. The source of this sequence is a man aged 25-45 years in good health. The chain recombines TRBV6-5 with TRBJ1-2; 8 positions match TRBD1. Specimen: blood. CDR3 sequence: CASSYSAQGANGYTF. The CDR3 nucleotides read TGTGCCAGCAGTTACTCAGCTCAGGGGGCAAATGGCTACACCTTC.